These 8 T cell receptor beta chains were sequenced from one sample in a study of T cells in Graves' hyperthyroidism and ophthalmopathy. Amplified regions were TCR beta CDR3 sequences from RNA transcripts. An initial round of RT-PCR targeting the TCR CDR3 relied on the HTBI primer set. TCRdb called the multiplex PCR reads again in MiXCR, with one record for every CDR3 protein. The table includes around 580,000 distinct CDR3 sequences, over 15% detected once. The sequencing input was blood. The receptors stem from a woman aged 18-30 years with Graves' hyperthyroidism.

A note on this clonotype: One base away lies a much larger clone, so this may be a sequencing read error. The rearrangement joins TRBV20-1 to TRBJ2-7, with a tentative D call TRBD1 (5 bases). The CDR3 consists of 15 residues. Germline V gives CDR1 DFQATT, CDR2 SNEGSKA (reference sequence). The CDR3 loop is CSARGRAPNSYEQCF. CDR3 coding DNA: TGCAGTGCTAGGGGGCGAGCGCCGAACTCCTACGAGCAGTGCTTC.

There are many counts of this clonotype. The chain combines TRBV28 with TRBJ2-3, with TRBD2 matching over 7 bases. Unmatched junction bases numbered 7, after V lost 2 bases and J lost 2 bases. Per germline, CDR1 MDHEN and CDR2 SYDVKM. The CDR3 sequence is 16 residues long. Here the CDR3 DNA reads TGTGCCAGCAGTTTAGCGGGAGTCCTCGTCACAGATACGCAGTATTTT. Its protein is CASSLAGVLVTDTQYF.

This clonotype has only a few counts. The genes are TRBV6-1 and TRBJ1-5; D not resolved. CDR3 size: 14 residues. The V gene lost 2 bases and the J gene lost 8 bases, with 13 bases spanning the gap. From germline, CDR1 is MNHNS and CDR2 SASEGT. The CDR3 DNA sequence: TGTGCCAGCAGTGAACTGGGGATTTTGGAGCCCCAGCATTTT. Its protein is CASSELGILEPQHF.

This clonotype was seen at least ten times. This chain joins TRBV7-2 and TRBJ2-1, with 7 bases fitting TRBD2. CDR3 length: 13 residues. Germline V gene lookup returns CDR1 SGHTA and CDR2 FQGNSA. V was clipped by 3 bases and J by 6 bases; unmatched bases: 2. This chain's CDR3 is CASSLGTTNEQFF. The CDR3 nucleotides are TGTGCCAGCAGCTTGGGGACTACCAATGAGCAGTTCTTC.

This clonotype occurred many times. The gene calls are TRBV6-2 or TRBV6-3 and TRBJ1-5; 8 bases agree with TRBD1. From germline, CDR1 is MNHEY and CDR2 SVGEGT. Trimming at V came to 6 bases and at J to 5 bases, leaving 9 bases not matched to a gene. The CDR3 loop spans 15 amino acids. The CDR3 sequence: CASSLGQGKYQPQHF. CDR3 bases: TGTGCCAGCAGCCTCGGACAGGGTAAATATCAGCCCCAGCATTTT.

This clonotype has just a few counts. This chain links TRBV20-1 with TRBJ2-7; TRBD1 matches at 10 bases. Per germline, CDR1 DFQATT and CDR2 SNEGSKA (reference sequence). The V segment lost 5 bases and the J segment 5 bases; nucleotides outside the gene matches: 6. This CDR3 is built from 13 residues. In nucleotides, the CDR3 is TGCAGTGCTGAAACCGGGACAGGGGACGAGCAGTACTTC. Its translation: CSAETGTGDEQYF.

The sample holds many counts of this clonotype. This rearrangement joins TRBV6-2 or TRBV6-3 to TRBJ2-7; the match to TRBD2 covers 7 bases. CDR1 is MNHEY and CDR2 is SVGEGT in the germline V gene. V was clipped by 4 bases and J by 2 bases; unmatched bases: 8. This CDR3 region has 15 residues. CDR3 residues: CASSSPASGAYEQYF. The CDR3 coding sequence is TGTGCCAGCAGTTCCCCGGCTAGCGGCGCCTACGAGCAGTACTTC.

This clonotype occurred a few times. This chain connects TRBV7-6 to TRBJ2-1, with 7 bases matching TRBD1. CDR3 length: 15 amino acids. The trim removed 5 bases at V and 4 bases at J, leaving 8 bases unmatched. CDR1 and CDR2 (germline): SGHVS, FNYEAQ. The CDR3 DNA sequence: TGTGCCAGCAGCCAAAGAGGGGGCGGTTACAATGAGCAGTTCTTC. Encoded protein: CASSQRGGGYNEQFF.